Shown below are 19 T cell receptor beta chains from a single sample sequenced in a study of chemoradiotherapy in HPV16-positive cancers. Clones were sequenced by immunoSEQ multiplex PCR, and TCRdb holds only the in-frame ones, with some missing. The sample consists of around 13,000 clones, 89% of them appearing once. This material consisted of blood, taken from a patient who underwent chemoradiotherapy. All receptors come from a human donor with HPV-associated anogenital cancer.

The chain employs TRBV4-3 and TRBJ2-2; D might be TRBD2 (5 bases). The CDR3 sequence is 16 residues long. Trimming cost V 4 bases and J 1 base, with 13 bases left between them. The germline V gene encodes CDR1 LGHNA and CDR2 YSLEER. The CDR3 here is CASSRDWTLNTGELFF. In nucleotides, the CDR3 is TGCGCCAGCAGCCGAGATTGGACTCTGAACACCGGGGAGCTGTTTTTT.

This rearrangement joins TRBV5-5 to TRBJ1-2, with unresolved D. The V end was cut by 4 bases, the J end by 8 bases, with 12 bases between. This CDR3 has 12 residues. CDR1 is SGHKS and CDR2 is YYEKEE in the germline V gene (reference sequence). Here the CDR3 reads CASSPLGSGYTF. CDR3 coding DNA: TGTGCCAGCAGCCCGCTAGGCAGCGGCTACACCTTC.

The genes are TRBV18 and TRBJ2-5; 7 positions agree with TRBD1. Germline V gene sequence: CDR1 KGHSH, CDR2 LQKENI. The CDR3 loop spans 13 amino acids. The J segment lost 4 bases and the V segment lost 1 base, leaving 0 bases of the junction unmatched. Written as DNA, the CDR3 is TGTGCCAGCTCACCACAGGGGGCAGAGACCCAGTACTTC. It translates to CASSPQGAETQYF.

The chain combines TRBV7-2 with TRBJ2-4; D is unresolved. The germline V gene has CDR1 SGHTA and CDR2 FQGNSA. This CDR3 region has 14 residues. V gave up 1 base and J gave up 9 bases, with 13 bases separating them. CDR3 nucleotide sequence: TGTGCCAGCAGCTTAGACCCTAACCAGGCCATTCAGTACTTC. Translated, it gives CASSLDPNQAIQYF.

In this sample, this clone turned up once. The chain joins TRBV7-2 to TRBJ2-1; 7 nucleotides line up with TRBD2. Germline lookup yields CDR1 SGHTA and CDR2 FQGNSA. This CDR3 spans 16 amino acids. The junction had 11 bases not matched to a gene; V was cut back by 1 base and J by 8 bases. CDR3 residues: CASSLDSGGRIYEQFF. The CDR3 bases are TGTGCCAGCAGCTTAGATTCCGGCGGGAGAATCTATGAGCAGTTCTTC.

The CDR3 here is CASSLSRGGNQPQHF. CDR3 sequence (DNA): TGTGCCAGCAGTTTATCACGAGGTGGCAATCAGCCCCAGCATTTT. This sequence joins TRBV27 and TRBJ1-5, with unresolved D. Trimming stripped 0 bases from V and 2 bases from J, with 8 bases between. Germline V gene lookup returns CDR1 MNHEY and CDR2 SMNVEV (reference sequence). The CDR3 contains 15 residues.

This rearrangement joins TRBV5-6 to TRBJ2-2; D may be TRBD1 (5 bases). The CDR3 is 16 residues long. Trimming removed 4 bases from V and 3 bases from J, with 16 bases in between. The V gene's germline CDR1 is SGHDT and CDR2 YYEEEE. Here the CDR3 reads CASSPRVVTDTGELFF. In nucleotides, the CDR3 is TGTGCCAGCAGCCCCAGGGTGGTGACGGACACCGGGGAGCTGTTTTTT.

This clone was observed a single time. The chain carries TRBV4-3 and TRBJ1-5; unclear D gene. The germline V gene has CDR1 LGHNA and CDR2 YSLEER. Trimming left V 1 base short and J 4 bases short, with 5 bases between. The CDR3 is 13 amino acids. CDR3 in amino acids: CASSQASNQPQHF. The CDR3 DNA reads as TGCGCCAGCAGCCAAGCGTCAAATCAGCCCCAGCATTTT.

This chain joins TRBV2 and TRBJ1-5; 7 positions agree with TRBD1. V dropped 6 bases and J dropped 1; count of bases not matched to a gene: 6. Germline values: CDR1 SNHLY, CDR2 FYNNEI. This CDR3 contains 15 residues. The chain's CDR3 is CASRREGASNQPQHF. In nucleotides, the CDR3 is TGTGCCAGCAGGAGGGAGGGGGCGAGCAATCAGCCCCAGCATTTT.

The rearrangement joins TRBV28 to TRBJ1-1; tentative D call: TRBD1 (6 bases). From germline, CDR1 is MDHEN and CDR2 SYDVKM. The CDR3 has 14 amino acids. V lost 4 bases to trimming and J lost 1 base, with 10 bases between them. In nucleotides, the CDR3 is TGTGCCAGCAGTTCGGGACACTCGAACACTGAAGCTTTCTTT. It encodes CASSSGHSNTEAFF.

This chain joins TRBV6-5 and TRBJ1-1; no firm D call. This CDR3 contains 13 residues. The ends were cut back, 4 bases at V and 1 base at J, with 7 bases in the middle. Germline V gene data show CDR1 as MNHEY and CDR2 as SVGAGI. The CDR3 bases are TGTGCCAGCAGTTCGCTCACGAACACTGAAGCTTTCTTT. It translates to CASSSLTNTEAFF.

This clone was observed a few times. The CDR3 DNA is TGTGCCAGCAGTCTCCAGGGGGCCGGTGGCTACACCTTC. Its translation: CASSLQGAGGYTF. This rearrangement joins TRBV2 to TRBJ1-2; 8 bases are shared with TRBD1. CDR3 length equals 13 residues. Germline V gene sequence: CDR1 SNHLY, CDR2 FYNNEI. V was clipped by 5 bases and J by 7 bases; unmatched bases: 6.

The chain uses TRBV7-9 and TRBJ2-2; 9 bases are shared with TRBD1. Germline-derived CDR1 and CDR2 are SEHNR and FQNEAQ (reference sequence). Trimming took 5 bases from V and 2 from J; bases not matched to a gene: 6. The CDR3 loop spans 16 amino acids. In DNA form, the CDR3 reads TGTGCCAGCAGCGCGCCGGGACAGGGAAACACCGGGGAGCTGTTTTTT. Translation gives CASSAPGQGNTGELFF.

The chain couples TRBV4-2 to TRBJ2-4; D remains unclear. CDR3 length: 15 amino acids. Germline V CDR1 and CDR2: LGHNA, YNFKEQ. V lost 0 bases, J lost 0 bases, and 6 bases lay in between. For the CDR3, the DNA is TGTGCCAGCAGCCAAGAGACGGGAGCCAAAAACATTCAGTACTTC. As protein: CASSQETGAKNIQYF.

The rearrangement joins TRBV7-9 to TRBJ2-7; TRBD2 agrees at 8 bases. V shed 4 bases and J 3 bases; nucleotides not matched to a gene: 8. CDR3 length: 15 residues. Germline V gene lookup returns CDR1 SEHNR and CDR2 FQNEAQ (reference sequence). The CDR3 sequence is CASSSTGGGFYEQYF. CDR3 in DNA: TGTGCCAGCAGCTCCACAGGCGGGGGGTTCTACGAGCAGTACTTC.

The rearrangement uses TRBV7-8 and TRBJ1-1, with TRBD1 matching 7 bases. The CDR3 runs 17 residues. Germline trimming cut 5 bases from V and 0 bases from J; bases unmatched to any gene: 12. The V gene's germline CDR1 is SGHVS and CDR2 FQNEAQ. CDR3 residues: CASSRPWDSQMNTEAFF. Here the CDR3 DNA reads TGTGCCAGCAGCAGACCTTGGGACAGTCAAATGAACACTGAAGCTTTCTTT.

The chain combines TRBV7-2 with TRBJ2-1; D is possibly TRBD2 (5 bases). The CDR3 is 13 residues long. V lost 5 bases and J lost 10, with 15 bases in between. Germline CDR1 SGHTA, CDR2 FQGNSA. The CDR3 spells CASSPDRGREQFF. The CDR3 DNA reads as TGTGCCAGCAGCCCCGACCGGGGTAGAGAGCAGTTCTTC.

This clone occurred once. The V and J genes are TRBV9 and TRBJ1-1, with D possibly matching TRBD1 (6 bases). The germline CDR1 and CDR2 sequences are SGDLS and YYNGEE. This CDR3 has 14 residues. V shed 0 bases and J shed 4 bases, with 10 bases lying between them. CDR3 protein: CASSVGIGGTEAFF. In DNA form, the CDR3 reads TGTGCCAGCAGCGTAGGGATAGGGGGCACTGAAGCTTTCTTT.

This rearrangement joins TRBV14 to TRBJ1-2; 7 nucleotides line up with TRBD1. CDR1 is SGHDN and CDR2 is FVKESK in the germline V gene. The V segment lost 5 bases and the J segment 2 bases; nucleotides outside the gene matches: 8. The CDR3 runs to 15 residues. CDR3 DNA sequence: TGTGCCAGCAGCATCACCGGGACAGTAAACTATGGCTACACCTTC. Amino acid sequence: CASSITGTVNYGYTF.